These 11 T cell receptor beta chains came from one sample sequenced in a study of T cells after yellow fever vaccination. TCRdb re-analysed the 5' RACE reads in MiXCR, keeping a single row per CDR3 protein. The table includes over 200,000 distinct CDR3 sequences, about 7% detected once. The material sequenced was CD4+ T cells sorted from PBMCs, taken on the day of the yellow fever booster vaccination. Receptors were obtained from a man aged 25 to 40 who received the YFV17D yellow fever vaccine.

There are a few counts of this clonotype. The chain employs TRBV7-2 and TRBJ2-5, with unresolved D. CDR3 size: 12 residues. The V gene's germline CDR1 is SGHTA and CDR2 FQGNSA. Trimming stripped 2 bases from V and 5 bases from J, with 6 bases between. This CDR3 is CASSLFEETQYF. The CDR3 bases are TGTGCCAGCAGCTTATTTGAGGAGACCCAGTACTTC.

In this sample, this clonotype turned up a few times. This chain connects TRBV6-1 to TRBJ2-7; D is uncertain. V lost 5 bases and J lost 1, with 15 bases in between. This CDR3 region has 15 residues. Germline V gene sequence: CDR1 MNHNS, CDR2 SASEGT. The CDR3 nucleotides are TGTGCCAGCAGTAGGCTCCTGGGCGAATCCTACGAGCAGTACTTC. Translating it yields CASSRLLGESYEQYF.

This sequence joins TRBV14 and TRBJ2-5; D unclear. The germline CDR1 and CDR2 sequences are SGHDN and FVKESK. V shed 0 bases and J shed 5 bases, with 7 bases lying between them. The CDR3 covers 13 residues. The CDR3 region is CASSQENQETQYF. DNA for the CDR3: TGTGCCAGCAGCCAAGAAAATCAGGAGACCCAGTACTTC.

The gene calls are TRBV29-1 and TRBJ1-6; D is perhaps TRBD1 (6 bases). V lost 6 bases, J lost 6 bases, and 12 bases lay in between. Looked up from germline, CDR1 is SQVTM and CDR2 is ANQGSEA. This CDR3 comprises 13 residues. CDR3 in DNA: TGCAGCGTCACACAGGGATCTAATTCACCCCTCCACTTT. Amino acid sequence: CSVTQGSNSPLHF.

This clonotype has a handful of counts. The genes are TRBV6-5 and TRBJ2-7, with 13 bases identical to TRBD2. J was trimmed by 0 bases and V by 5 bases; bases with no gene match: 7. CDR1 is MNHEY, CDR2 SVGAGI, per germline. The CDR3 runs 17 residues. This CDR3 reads CASSRLAGGLSSYEQYF. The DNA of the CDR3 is TGTGCCAGCAGTCGACTAGCGGGAGGACTAAGCTCCTACGAGCAGTACTTC.

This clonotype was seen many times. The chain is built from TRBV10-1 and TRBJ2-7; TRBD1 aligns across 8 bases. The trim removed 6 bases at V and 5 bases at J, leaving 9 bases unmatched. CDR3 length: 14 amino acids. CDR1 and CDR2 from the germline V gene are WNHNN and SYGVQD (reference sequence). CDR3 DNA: TGCGCCAGCAGCCTACAGGGGGGCTTCCACGAGCAGTACTTC. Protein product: CASSLQGGFHEQYF.

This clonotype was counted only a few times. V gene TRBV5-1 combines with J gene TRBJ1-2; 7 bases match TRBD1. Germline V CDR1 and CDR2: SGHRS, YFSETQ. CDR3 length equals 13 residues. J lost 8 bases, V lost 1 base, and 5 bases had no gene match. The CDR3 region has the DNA TGCGCCAGCAGCTTGACAGGGGAAGGAGGCTACACCTTC. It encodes CASSLTGEGGYTF.

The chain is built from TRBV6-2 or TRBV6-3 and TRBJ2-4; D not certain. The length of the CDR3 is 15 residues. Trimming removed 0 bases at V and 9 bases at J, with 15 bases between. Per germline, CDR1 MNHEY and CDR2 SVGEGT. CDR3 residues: CASSYSIGVRAIQYF. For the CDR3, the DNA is TGTGCCAGCAGTTACTCTATTGGGGTGAGAGCCATTCAGTACTTC.

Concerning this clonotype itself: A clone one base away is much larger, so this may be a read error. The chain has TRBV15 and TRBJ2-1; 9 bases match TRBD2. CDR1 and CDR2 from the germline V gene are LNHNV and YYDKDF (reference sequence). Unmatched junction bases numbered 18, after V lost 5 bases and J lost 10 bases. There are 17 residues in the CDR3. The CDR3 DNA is TGTGCCACCAGCGGGGATCCGGGGAGCGGGAGGTCCAGGGAGCAGTTCTTC. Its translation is CATSGDPGSGRSREQFF. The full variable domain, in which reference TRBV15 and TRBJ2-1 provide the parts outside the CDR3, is DAMVIQNPRYQVTQFGKPVTLSCSQTLNHNVMYWYQQKSSQAPKLLFHYYDKDFNNEADTPDNFQSRRPNTSFCFLDIRSPGLGDTAMYLCATSGDPGSGRSREQFFGPGTRLTVL.

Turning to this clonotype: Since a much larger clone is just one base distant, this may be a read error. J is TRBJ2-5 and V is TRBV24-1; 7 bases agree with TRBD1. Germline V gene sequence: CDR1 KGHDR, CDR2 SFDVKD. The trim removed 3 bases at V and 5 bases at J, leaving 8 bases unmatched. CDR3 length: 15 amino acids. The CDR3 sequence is CATSDPTGAVETQYF. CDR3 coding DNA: TGTGCCACCAGTGATCCTACAGGGGCGGTTGAGACCCAGTACTTC.

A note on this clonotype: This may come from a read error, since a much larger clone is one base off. This CDR3 is CVSEEFGTQTDEQFF. The CDR3 nucleotides are TGCGTCAGCGAAGAATTTGGCACCCAGACCGATGAGCAGTTCTTC. The chain links TRBV5-1 to TRBJ2-1; D gene unclear. The germline gives CDR1 SGHRS, CDR2 YFSETQ. CDR3 size: 15 residues.